Included here is one T cell receptor (beta chain) sequence, with context. The antigen remains unidentified. CDR3 length equals 13 residues. The germline V gene has CDR1 LNHDA and CDR2 SQIVND (reference sequence). With 2 bases removed from V and 5 bases from J, the gap between germline ends came to 10 bases. Here immunoSEQ multiplex PCR was the method, and the copy in TCRdb shows in-frame clones only, minus some. This table holds 350,000 to 600,000 clones, roughly nine tenths found once. This sample was included in a study of Ad26.COV2.S vaccination and SARS-CoV-2 variants. The overall study: Intramuscularly, Ad26.COV2.S was given either once or twice, 56 days apart.

The treatment: roughly 19 received Ad26.COV2.S at low or high dose, single or two shots; roughly 5 received placebo; per-sample allocation not given. The samples date from day 63 after the first vaccine or placebo injection. The donor was a Boston adult aged 18-55 years. Study outcomes and limitations: Possibly, TCR breadth and depth analyses underestimated total T cell responses. Non-spike TCR breadth was similar in vaccine and placebo recipients.

The receptor's source is a person aged 18-60 years who received the Ad26.COV2.S COVID-19 vaccine or a placebo. This chain connects TRBV19 to TRBJ2-7; D gene uncertain. This material consisted of peripheral blood, taken in a trial of Ad26.COV2.S vaccine versus placebo. The CDR3 region is CASSIRVSDEQYF. The CDR3 coding sequence is TGTGCCAGTAGTATAAGGGTCAGCGACGAGCAGTACTTC. The full variable domain, completed using reference TRBV19 and TRBJ2-7, is DGGITQSPKYLFRKEGQNVTLSCEQNLNHDAMYWYRQDPGQGLRLIYYSQIVNDFQKGDIAEGYSVSREKKESFPLTVTSAQKNPTAFYLCASSIRVSDEQYFGPGTRLTVT.